Listed below are T cell receptor beta chains from one sample, sequenced in a study of blood T cell repertoires in COVID-19. The method was immunoSEQ multiplex PCR; TCRdb's version includes in-frame clones alone and lacks a portion of them. The sample contains some 400,000 clones, 85% to 90% of which appear only once. Sequencing input: peripheral blood. These receptors came from a human donor in a cohort sampled during active COVID-19. CDR3s include the opening cysteine and the closing phenylalanine or tryptophan. Each record gives: CDR3 DNA, CDR3 protein, V gene, J gene, CDR3 length, clone size, D gene. D genes are given only for firm matches. The size entry is marked missing in some rows and otherwise reads once, few, many or a size class.

TGTGCCAGCAGCTTAAAGGGCAGGGAGGTGTCAACGGGAGGCTACACCTTC	CASSLKGREVSTGGYTF	TRBV7-2	TRBJ1-2	17	-	-
TGTGCCAGCAGCTTGGGGGGATGGGTGGGGGAGACCCAGTACTTC	CASSLGGWVGETQYF	TRBV7-7	TRBJ2-5	15	-	-
TGCGCCAGCAGCTTGGGACAGGGAAGAATGATGGCCGGGGAGCTGTTTTTT	CASSLGQGRMMAGELFF	TRBV5-1	TRBJ2-2	17	few	TRBD1
TGTGCCAGCAGCCTCGAGGGACTAGTGACTGAGCAGTTCTTC	CASSLEGLVTEQFF	TRBV11-3	TRBJ2-1	14	-	TRBD2
TGTGCCAGCAGCCAAGCAGGGATCCATGGCTACACCTTC	CASSQAGIHGYTF	TRBV4-2	TRBJ1-2	13	-	-
TGTGCCAGCTTTCATAGCGTGTACGAGCAGTACTTC	CASFHSVYEQYF	TRBV6-5	TRBJ2-7	12	-	-
TGTGCCAGTAGATCCTCCGTCGGGACAAACGGAGCTCCCCTCCACTTT	CASRSSVGTNGAPLHF	TRBV19	TRBJ1-6	16	-	-
TGTGCCAGCAGTACCCCGTCTATCATCCAAGAGACCCAGTACTTC	CASSTPSIIQETQYF	TRBV28	TRBJ2-5	15	-	-
TGCGCCAGCAGTCAACCGGGACAGGGGTCACGCGAGCAGTACTTC	CASSQPGQGSREQYF	TRBV23-1	TRBJ2-7	15	-	TRBD1
TGTGCCAGCAGTGAACTAGCGGGGTCCACAGATACGCAGTATTTT	CASSELAGSTDTQYF	TRBV6-1	TRBJ2-3	15	-	TRBD2
TGTGCCAGCAGCAAAACCGGGACACCATTCTACGAGCAGTACTTC	CASSKTGTPFYEQYF	TRBV28	TRBJ2-7	15	-	-
TGTGCCAGCAGCGACCGACAGGGCAATGAGCAGTTCTTC	CASSDRQGNEQFF	TRBV5-4	TRBJ2-1	13	-	TRBD1
TGTGCCAGCAGCCCGGGACTAGCGGGGTACAATGAGCAGTTCTTC	CASSPGLAGYNEQFF	TRBV7-9	TRBJ2-1	15	few	TRBD2
TGTGCCAGCAGCCAAGGGGCGAACACTGAAGCTTTCTTT	CASSQGANTEAFF	TRBV3-1/TRBV3-2	TRBJ1-1	13	-	-
TGCAGCGTTTCCAGCGGGAGAGGGGAATACGAGCAGTACTTC	CSVSSGRGEYEQYF	TRBV29-1	TRBJ2-7	14	once	TRBD2
TGTGCCTGGAGTGACACAGGGGGCACTGAAGCTTTCTTT	CAWSDTGGTEAFF	TRBV30	TRBJ1-1	13	-	TRBD1
TGTGCTAGCAGCTTACAAGGGGGTTCGGGATACGAGCAGTACTTC	CASSLQGGSGYEQYF	TRBV7-7	TRBJ2-7	15	-	-
TGTGCCAGTAGTATCGGATGGACTAGCGGGGTCACAGATACGCAGTATTTT	CASSIGWTSGVTDTQYF	TRBV19	TRBJ2-3	17	-	TRBD2
TGCGCCAGCAGCTTGTACCTAGCGGGAGGGAACACCGGGGAGCTGTTTTTT	CASSLYLAGGNTGELFF	TRBV5-1	TRBJ2-2	17	-	TRBD2
TGTGCCAGTAGTATTGCCGGGACAGGGCTGTCGAAGCTGTTCTTC	CASSIAGTGLSKLFF	TRBV19	TRBJ2-1	15	few	TRBD1
TGCGCCAGCAGCCAAGGGCGGACAGCCTACGAGCAGTACTTC	CASSQGRTAYEQYF	TRBV4-1	TRBJ2-7	14	-	-
TGTGCCAGCAGGGGGAGGGGAGGGGCAGGCGAGCAGTACTTC	CASRGRGGAGEQYF	TRBV6-5	TRBJ2-7	14	-	TRBD2
TGCAGCGCCGAGGGCGGTTGGGGCTACACCTTC	CSAEGGWGYTF	TRBV29-1	TRBJ1-2	11	-	-
TGTGCCAGCAGTTCTCTCAGGGGGTTCACTGAAGCTTTCTTT	CASSSLRGFTEAFF	TRBV28	TRBJ1-1	14	-	TRBD1
TGCGCCAGCAGCACTCGGACTAGCGGGACCTCCTACAATGAGCAGTTCTTC	CASSTRTSGTSYNEQFF	TRBV4-1	TRBJ2-1	17	once	TRBD2
TGCGCCAGCAGCTTGGCCGCCACGCATCGGGACAGATCCTACAATGAGCAGTTCTTC	CASSLAATHRDRSYNEQFF	TRBV5-1	TRBJ2-1	19	-	TRBD1
TGTGCCAGCAGAAATACGGGACAGGGATCCTACAATGAGCAGTTCTTC	CASRNTGQGSYNEQFF	TRBV7-6	TRBJ2-1	16	once	TRBD1
TGTGCCAGCAGTTACTCGAGGGGGCCAGCTGGAAACACCATATATTTT	CASSYSRGPAGNTIYF	TRBV6-5	TRBJ1-3	16	-	TRBD1
TGTGCCAGCAGACCCGACAGGGTCGTGTTTTCCTACGAGCAGTACTTC	CASRPDRVVFSYEQYF	TRBV28	TRBJ2-7	16	few	TRBD1
TGTGCCAGCAGCCAATACAGGGGTTTGGCCTCTGAAGCTTTCTTT	CASSQYRGLASEAFF	TRBV3-1/TRBV3-2	TRBJ1-1	15	-	TRBD1
TGTGCCAGCAGCAAAGCCGGGACTAGCGGGCTTAATACGCAGTATTTT	CASSKAGTSGLNTQYF	TRBV4-2	TRBJ2-3	16	-	TRBD2
TGCGCCAGCAGCTTGGCCGGGGAGACCCTAGGGGAAAAACTGTTTTTT	CASSLAGETLGEKLFF	TRBV5-1	TRBJ1-4	16	-	-
TGTGCCAGCAGCCAGGGCAGGCGAACCGGGGAGCTGTTTTTT	CASSQGRRTGELFF	TRBV14	TRBJ2-2	14	-	-
TGTGCCAGTAGTATAGGTGATAGCGCGAAGCGACTAGCCAAAAACATTCAGTACTTC	CASSIGDSAKRLAKNIQYF	TRBV19	TRBJ2-4	19	-	-
TGTGCTAGCAGCCAAGACAAGAACACTGAAGCTTTCTTT	CASSQDKNTEAFF	TRBV7-7	TRBJ1-1	13	-	-
TGTGCCAGCAGCTTACTGAGCGGGGGGATTTACAATGAGCAGTTCTTC	CASSLLSGGIYNEQFF	TRBV7-3	TRBJ2-1	16	-	TRBD2